The present T cell receptor (beta chain) was sequenced within a study of regulatory T cells in long-lasting Graves disease. Study results and limitations: Among the persistent patients, thousands of public clonotypes were shared, more than the approximately 970 shared among new patients. The study found TRBV28, TRBJ1-2 and TRBJ2-5 favored in persistent disease.

Building of the TCR beta libraries involved iRepertoire HTBI primers and Arm-PCR of CDR3 regions. TCRdb analysed the multiplex PCR reads with MiXCR anew, one entry per CDR3 protein. This repertoire shows about 340,000 distinct CDR3 sequences, 15% to 20% found once; its top ten account for less than 35%. There are a few counts of this clonotype. Its target is not known. Time point in this sample: persistent/refractory GD, antithyroid drugs over 5 years with positive TRAb. Following extraction of RNA from PBMCs, that RNA was used to make the TCR library. Trimming stripped 2 bases from V and 0 bases from J, with 14 bases between. CDR1 and CDR2 (germline): MNHEY, SVGAGI. The CDR3 has 17 amino acids.

This clonotype originated in a female donor with Graves disease. The J gene is TRBJ1-3, the V gene TRBV6-5; D is ambiguous. The material was peripheral blood mononuclear cells (PBMCs), obtained when the disease was refractory, from a patient treated with antithyroid drugs. The CDR3 nucleotides are TGTGCCAGCAGTTACGGGTCGATGAGCCTCTCTGGAAACACCATATATTTT. Protein: CASSYGSMSLSGNTIYF.